Listed below are T cell receptor beta chains from one sample, sequenced in a study of beta chain features in type 1 diabetes. Method: immunoSEQ multiplex PCR; TCRdb's copy keeps in-frame clones and lacks some. This sample has some 410,000 clones; more than 9.5% occur once, and the top ten carry about 0.042%. The material sequenced was naive CD4+ T cells from blood. The receptors originated from a woman aged 18-29 years in good health. Both conserved end residues are part of each CDR3. Each record gives: J gene, V gene, D gene, clone size, CDR3 DNA, CDR3 protein. D genes are given only for firm matches. Clone size is not always given. Where it is, it says once, few, many or a class for expanded clones.

j_gene: TRBJ1-5; v_gene: TRBV4-2; d_gene: TRBD1; abundance: few; CDR3nt: TGTGCCAGCAGCCAAGTAACAGGGGGCGACGGCAATCAGCCCCAGCATTTT; CDR3aa: CASSQVTGGDGNQPQHF
j_gene: TRBJ2-5; v_gene: TRBV2; d_gene: -; abundance: -; CDR3nt: TGTGCCAGCAGTGACGCAGGATCACGGTACTTC; CDR3aa: CASSDAGSRYF
j_gene: TRBJ2-3; v_gene: TRBV29-1; d_gene: TRBD1; abundance: -; CDR3nt: TGCAGCGCACGGGACAGATTAAACACAGATACGCAGTATTTT; CDR3aa: CSARDRLNTDTQYF
j_gene: TRBJ2-3; v_gene: TRBV20-1; d_gene: -; abundance: -; CDR3nt: TGCAGTGCTTCAGGCACAGATACGCAGTATTTT; CDR3aa: CSASGTDTQYF
j_gene: TRBJ2-3; v_gene: TRBV7-2; d_gene: -; abundance: -; CDR3nt: TGTGCCAGCAGGACTACAGATACGCAGTATTTT; CDR3aa: CASRTTDTQYF
j_gene: TRBJ2-1; v_gene: TRBV10-3; d_gene: -; abundance: many; CDR3nt: TGTGCCATCAGTGAGTCTTTAGGTGAGCAGTTCTTC; CDR3aa: CAISESLGEQFF
j_gene: TRBJ2-1; v_gene: TRBV19; d_gene: TRBD1; abundance: -; CDR3nt: TGTGCCAGTGGGACAGGGCTTGGGAATGAGCAGTTCTTC; CDR3aa: CASGTGLGNEQFF
j_gene: TRBJ1-1; v_gene: TRBV4-2; d_gene: -; abundance: once; CDR3nt: TGTGCCAGCAGCCAGAGTTGGGGGGAAGCTTTCTTT; CDR3aa: CASSQSWGEAFF
j_gene: TRBJ2-5; v_gene: TRBV7-6; d_gene: TRBD1; abundance: few; CDR3nt: TGTGCCAGCAGTCCGACAGGGGGCTTACTCCAAGAGACCCAGTACTTC; CDR3aa: CASSPTGGLLQETQYF
j_gene: TRBJ1-6; v_gene: TRBV27; d_gene: -; abundance: -; CDR3nt: TGTGCCAGCAGTTTAGGTGGGCCCAATTCACCCCTCCACTTT; CDR3aa: CASSLGGPNSPLHF
j_gene: TRBJ2-5; v_gene: TRBV28; d_gene: -; abundance: -; CDR3nt: TGTGCCAGCAGTTCGACGATGGTAGAGACCCAGTACTTC; CDR3aa: CASSSTMVETQYF
j_gene: TRBJ1-2; v_gene: TRBV9; d_gene: TRBD1; abundance: -; CDR3nt: TGTGCCAGCAGTACGACGGGACAGGCGGCGGGAGGCTACACCTTC; CDR3aa: CASSTTGQAAGGYTF
j_gene: TRBJ1-5; v_gene: TRBV7-2; d_gene: -; abundance: -; CDR3nt: TGTGCCAGCAGCCTCACGGCTCAGCCCCAGCATTTT; CDR3aa: CASSLTAQPQHF
j_gene: TRBJ2-3; v_gene: TRBV5-4; d_gene: -; abundance: -; CDR3nt: TGTGCCAGCAGCTTGGGTCTCACAGATACGCAGTATTTT; CDR3aa: CASSLGLTDTQYF
j_gene: TRBJ2-1; v_gene: TRBV7-9; d_gene: TRBD2; abundance: -; CDR3nt: TGTGCCAGCAGCTTCCTAGCGGGTGAGCAGTTCTTC; CDR3aa: CASSFLAGEQFF
j_gene: TRBJ2-7; v_gene: TRBV7-3; d_gene: -; abundance: -; CDR3nt: TGTGCCAGCAGCCTGGGTGTAGGGTCGCTCGGGGAGCAGTACTTC; CDR3aa: CASSLGVGSLGEQYF
j_gene: TRBJ1-2; v_gene: TRBV5-5; d_gene: -; abundance: -; CDR3nt: TGTGCCAGCAGCTTGCTGGGGGAGGGAGGCTACACCTTC; CDR3aa: CASSLLGEGGYTF
j_gene: TRBJ1-1; v_gene: TRBV29-1; d_gene: -; abundance: few; CDR3nt: TGCAGCGCCTCAGCTCCAAGGGGCGGGCTGAACACTGAAGCTTTCTTT; CDR3aa: CSASAPRGGLNTEAFF
j_gene: TRBJ2-3; v_gene: TRBV4-1; d_gene: TRBD2; abundance: few; CDR3nt: TGCGCCAGCAGCCCGAGACTCCCGGGACTAGCGGGAGATACGCAGTATTTT; CDR3aa: CASSPRLPGLAGDTQYF
j_gene: TRBJ1-5; v_gene: TRBV23-1; d_gene: TRBD1; abundance: few; CDR3nt: TGCGCCAGCACCCATCCGGGACAGAGGGGAACGAACAACTATCAGCCCCAGCATTTT; CDR3aa: CASTHPGQRGTNNYQPQHF
j_gene: TRBJ1-4; v_gene: TRBV29-1; d_gene: TRBD1; abundance: few; CDR3nt: TGCAGCGTTGGACAGGGGTATGAAAAACTGTTTTTT; CDR3aa: CSVGQGYEKLFF
j_gene: TRBJ2-7; v_gene: TRBV27; d_gene: TRBD1; abundance: few; CDR3nt: TGTGCCAGCAGCCGGACAGGGGGACAACGTTACGAGCAGTACTTC; CDR3aa: CASSRTGGQRYEQYF
j_gene: TRBJ2-5; v_gene: TRBV5-1; d_gene: -; abundance: few; CDR3nt: TGCGCCACCTCCAAAGGGAATCAGGAGACCCAGTACTTC; CDR3aa: CATSKGNQETQYF
j_gene: TRBJ2-1; v_gene: TRBV4-3; d_gene: TRBD2; abundance: few; CDR3nt: TGCGCCAGCAGCCACGAGGTAGCGGGGGGGAATAATGAGCAGTTCTTC; CDR3aa: CASSHEVAGGNNEQFF
j_gene: TRBJ1-4; v_gene: TRBV6-6; d_gene: -; abundance: -; CDR3nt: TGTGCCAGCAGTTACTCCGGGCAGGGATCCCTTGGAAAACTGTTTTTT; CDR3aa: CASSYSGQGSLGKLFF
j_gene: TRBJ1-2; v_gene: TRBV19; d_gene: -; abundance: few; CDR3nt: TGTGCCAGTAGCACTGGCCCCAGGGGAATAGGAGGCTACACCTTC; CDR3aa: CASSTGPRGIGGYTF
j_gene: TRBJ2-7; v_gene: TRBV7-9; d_gene: -; abundance: -; CDR3nt: TGTGCCAGCAGCAGGTTTGGCGGAGTATCCTACGAGCAGTACTTC; CDR3aa: CASSRFGGVSYEQYF
j_gene: TRBJ2-1; v_gene: TRBV20-1; d_gene: -; abundance: few; CDR3nt: TGCAGTGCTAGCCGTAACAATGAGCAGTTCTTC; CDR3aa: CSASRNNEQFF
j_gene: TRBJ1-1; v_gene: TRBV9; d_gene: -; abundance: few; CDR3nt: TGTGCCAGCACCCGAACTGGAGGGACGTGGACTGAAGCTTTCTTT; CDR3aa: CASTRTGGTWTEAFF
j_gene: TRBJ1-6; v_gene: TRBV5-4; d_gene: -; abundance: -; CDR3nt: TGTGCCAGCAGCCGCGACAGGAATTCACCCCTCCACTTT; CDR3aa: CASSRDRNSPLHF
j_gene: TRBJ1-5; v_gene: TRBV7-9; d_gene: -; abundance: -; CDR3nt: TGTGCCAGCAGCTTGCAAGGTAGCAATCAGCCCCAGCATTTT; CDR3aa: CASSLQGSNQPQHF
j_gene: TRBJ2-1; v_gene: TRBV7-2; d_gene: -; abundance: -; CDR3nt: TGTGCCAGCTATCGGACAGCTTTTTACAATGAGCAGTTCTTC; CDR3aa: CASYRTAFYNEQFF
j_gene: TRBJ1-2; v_gene: TRBV25-1; d_gene: -; abundance: few; CDR3nt: TGTGCCAGCAGTGAAGGTGGGATCGCCGCCTCCTATGGCTACACCTTC; CDR3aa: CASSEGGIAASYGYTF
j_gene: TRBJ2-4; v_gene: TRBV5-6; d_gene: -; abundance: few; CDR3nt: TGTGCCAGCAGCTTTAGACAGCAGGTCAAAAACATTCAGTACTTC; CDR3aa: CASSFRQQVKNIQYF
j_gene: TRBJ2-5; v_gene: TRBV2; d_gene: -; abundance: few; CDR3nt: TGTGCCAGCAAGTTGCAGGGCGAGACCCAGTACTTC; CDR3aa: CASKLQGETQYF
j_gene: TRBJ1-1; v_gene: TRBV9; d_gene: TRBD1; abundance: -; CDR3nt: TGTGCCAGCAGCGTAGCCCGGACAGGGAACACTGAAGCTTTCTTT; CDR3aa: CASSVARTGNTEAFF
j_gene: TRBJ2-5; v_gene: TRBV5-1; d_gene: -; abundance: few; CDR3nt: TGCGCCAGCAGCTTGGATTCGGAGACCCAGTACTTC; CDR3aa: CASSLDSETQYF
j_gene: TRBJ2-5; v_gene: TRBV7-2; d_gene: TRBD2; abundance: -; CDR3nt: TGTGCCAGCAGCTTAGGTAGCGGGGGATCGGGAGAGACCCAGTACTTC; CDR3aa: CASSLGSGGSGETQYF
j_gene: TRBJ1-6; v_gene: TRBV5-6; d_gene: -; abundance: -; CDR3nt: TGTGCCAGCAGCTTGAAGGATTGGACGGCTAATTCACCCCTCCACTTT; CDR3aa: CASSLKDWTANSPLHF
j_gene: TRBJ2-6; v_gene: TRBV7-2; d_gene: -; abundance: -; CDR3nt: TGTGCCAGCAGCTTCCCTCGGAGCCACTGGGCCAACGTCCTGACTTTC; CDR3aa: CASSFPRSHWANVLTF